The 24 T cell receptor beta chains listed next were all sequenced from one sample in a study of metastatic and nonmetastatic thyroid tumors. All patients were untreated before thyroid surgery. TCRdb used MiXCR to call clones anew from the PCR reads. The table shows around 17,000 clones, with 12% occurring only once. The sample taken for sequencing was tumor tissue. The receptor set was obtained from a female donor with papillary thyroid cancer or a benign thyroid nodule (not recorded which). Some clones in this sample may be carry-over from other donors' samples.

The V gene is TRBV7-2, the J gene TRBJ1-2; D is possibly TRBD1 (5 bases). The CDR3 has 13 amino acids. Germline V lookup: CDR1 SGHTA, CDR2 FQGNSA. The V and J ends lost 2 bases and 8 bases respectively, with 12 bases between them. The CDR3 region has the DNA TGTGCCAGCAGCTTACAGGGTCTTAGAGGCTACACCTTC. Amino acid sequence: CASSLQGLRGYTF.

The CDR3 DNA follows: TGTGCCAGCAGCTTGGCGAGGGGGACAGCGAGCACAGATACGCAGTATTTT. Its translation is CASSLARGTASTDTQYF. This chain connects TRBV5-4 to TRBJ2-3; TRBD1 matches 7 bases. The CDR3 loop spans 17 amino acids. V lost 0 bases, J lost 0 bases, and 7 bases stayed unmatched. Germline assignment: CDR1 SGHNT and CDR2 YYREEE (reference sequence). Full variable domain (missing parts from reference TRBV5-4 and TRBJ2-3): ETGVTQSPTHLIKTRGQQVTLRCSSQSGHNTVSWYQQALGQGPQFIFQYYREEENGRGNFPPRFSGLQFPNYSSELNVNALELDDSALYLCASSLARGTASTDTQYFGPGTRLTVL.

This clone appeared many times. V usage is TRBV12-3 or TRBV12-4 and J usage is TRBJ1-6, with D maybe TRBD1 (5 bases). The CDR3 sequence is 14 residues long. The V end lost 5 bases, the J end lost 7 bases, and 12 bases lay between the germline ends. CDR3 loop: CASSPQGTNSPLHF. CDR3 nucleotide sequence: TGTGCCAGCAGTCCCCAGGGTACCAATTCACCCCTCCACTTT.

This chain uses TRBV5-1 with TRBJ2-3; 7 bases align to TRBD2. V lost 4 bases and J lost 6; bases outside the gene matches: 17. The CDR3 consists of 17 residues. The germline CDR1 and CDR2 sequences are SGHRS and YFSETQ. As DNA, the CDR3 is TGCGCCAGCAGCACACGACTAGCTACTCCCCCGGGGGATACGCAGTATTTT. Protein: CASSTRLATPPGDTQYF.

This clone has only a few counts. The chain has TRBV2 and TRBJ2-5; the D call may be TRBD1 or TRBD2 (6 bases each). Trimming stripped 3 bases from V and 5 bases from J, with 16 bases between. This CDR3 spans 15 amino acids. The germline V gene has CDR1 SNHLY and CDR2 FYNNEI. The CDR3 region is CASSDSRGRDETQYF. CDR3 in DNA: TGTGCCAGCAGTGATAGTCGGGGGCGCGACGAGACCCAGTACTTC.

This clone was observed a single time. The V gene is TRBV20-1, the J gene TRBJ2-1; TRBD1 might be the D (6 bases). Deletions cut 5 bases from V and 3 bases from J, with 29 bases between. There are 19 residues in the CDR3. Germline lookup yields CDR1 DFQATT and CDR2 SNEGSKA (reference sequence). The CDR3 DNA reads TGCAGTGCTGACTTAACGGGGTCTATACGGTCGGGACACTACAATGAGCAGTTCTTC. Translation: CSADLTGSIRSGHYNEQFF.

In the case of this clone: A read error may explain this, as a much larger clone is one base away. The conserved closing phenylalanine or tryptophan is absent in this CDR3, likely reflecting a read error. The CDR3 nucleotides read TGTGCCAGCAGAAAACCAGGGGGCTCCGAGCAGTACTCC. Translated: CASRKPGGSEQYS. V usage is TRBV5-6 and J usage is TRBJ2-7; the match to TRBD1 covers 8 bases. The J segment lost 6 bases and the V segment lost 5 bases, leaving 7 bases of the junction unmatched. Germline V CDR1 and CDR2: SGHDT, YYEEEE. CDR3 length: 13 residues.

The CDR3 loop reads CASSLVFGAGTSTDTQYF. The CDR3 coding sequence is TGCGCCAGCAGCTTGGTCTTTGGAGCCGGGACCAGCACAGATACGCAGTATTTT. The chain employs TRBV5-1 and TRBJ2-3; D tentatively reads TRBD1 or TRBD2 (5 bases each). The V end lost 0 bases, the J end lost 0 bases, and 17 bases lay between the germline ends. Germline V lookup: CDR1 SGHRS, CDR2 YFSETQ. The length of the CDR3 is 18 residues. Complete variable domain (other parts from reference TRBV5-1 and TRBJ2-3): KAGVTQTPRYLIKTRGQQVTLSCSPISGHRSVSWYQQTPGQGLQFLFEYFSETQRNKGNFPGRFSGRQFSNSRSEMNVSTLELGDSALYLCASSLVFGAGTSTDTQYFGPGTRLTVL.

The rearrangement uses TRBV6-1 and TRBJ2-7; 8 bases align to TRBD1. CDR1 MNHNS and CDR2 SASEGT come from the germline V gene. The CDR3 consists of 12 residues. After removal of 6 bases from V and 6 bases from J, the junction contained 4 bases not matched to a gene. CDR3 coding DNA: TGTGCCAGCAGGCCTACAGGGGGCGAGCAGTACTTC. Amino acid sequence: CASRPTGGEQYF.

The chain carries TRBV20-1 and TRBJ1-6, with 8 bases identical to TRBD1. With 1 base clipped from V and 11 bases from J, the junction kept 7 bases outside the gene matches. CDR1 DFQATT and CDR2 SNEGSKA come from the germline V gene (reference sequence). The CDR3 is 14 amino acids. The CDR3 loop reads CSARGSEQGAPLHF. For the CDR3, the DNA is TGCAGTGCTAGAGGGTCGGAACAGGGGGCACCCCTCCACTTT.

This clone was observed a few times. CDR3 residues: CATSETGHPNYGYTF. The CDR3 DNA is TGTGCCACCAGTGAAACAGGCCATCCTAACTATGGCTACACCTTC. The chain links TRBV24-1 to TRBJ1-2, with D perhaps TRBD1 (5 bases). Per the germline V gene, CDR1 is KGHDR and CDR2 is SFDVKD. The CDR3 runs to 15 residues. V was pared by 4 bases and J by 0 bases, with 11 bases between.

This clone was counted many times. CDR3: CSARGRDSPADLAKNIQYF. DNA for the CDR3: TGCAGTGCTAGAGGTCGGGACAGCCCTGCGGATCTTGCCAAAAACATTCAGTACTTC. This chain uses TRBV20-1 with TRBJ2-4, with 7 bases that match TRBD1. The CDR3 covers 19 residues. Germline V gene data show CDR1 as DFQATT and CDR2 as SNEGSKA (reference sequence). V was pared by 1 base and J by 1 base, with 16 bases of the junction left unmatched.

This clone has at least ten counts. The rearrangement links TRBV2 to TRBJ2-5, with D unresolved. Germline CDR1 SNHLY, CDR2 FYNNEI. The CDR3 length is 14 residues. With 3 bases removed from V and 5 bases from J, the gap between germline ends came to 13 bases. The CDR3 protein is CASSDSAQPETQYF. CDR3 nucleotide sequence: TGTGCCAGCAGTGACTCCGCCCAGCCGGAGACCCAGTACTTC.

This clone ranks as medium-sized. The chain uses TRBV7-8 and TRBJ2-7; 8 bases match TRBD1. The CDR3 loop spans 18 amino acids. Germline loops: CDR1 SGHVS, CDR2 FQNEAQ. Trimming at V came to 4 bases and at J to 0 bases, leaving 14 bases not matched to a gene. This CDR3 is CASSSGTGAASFSYEQYF. In DNA form, the CDR3 reads TGTGCCAGCAGCTCCGGGACAGGCGCCGCTTCTTTCTCCTACGAGCAGTACTTC.

This clone was seen repeatedly, ten times or more. The chain joins TRBV2 to TRBJ1-1; D is ambiguous. Trimming cost V 4 bases and J 3 bases, with 9 bases left between them. The germline CDR1 and CDR2 sequences are SNHLY and FYNNEI. This CDR3 spans 13 amino acids. The CDR3 loop reads CASSVLQDTEAFF. CDR3 coding DNA: TGTGCCAGCAGTGTTTTGCAGGACACTGAAGCTTTCTTT.

This clone was observed many times. The chain is built from TRBV18 and TRBJ1-4; D uncertain. The CDR3 contains 15 residues. V was clipped by 5 bases and J by 4 bases, with 14 bases between them. The germline gives CDR1 KGHSH, CDR2 LQKENI. In DNA, the CDR3 is TGTGCCAGCTCATCGGGTACGACGGTTAATGAAAAACTGTTTTTT. The encoded protein is CASSSGTTVNEKLFF.

The V gene is TRBV11-2, the J gene TRBJ2-5, with 11 nucleotides matching TRBD2. CDR1 is SGHAT, CDR2 FQNNGV, per germline. Trimming took 5 bases from V and 1 from J; bases not matched to a gene: 12. The CDR3 runs 18 residues. CDR3 protein: CASSPQPGTSGIQETQYF. CDR3 in DNA: TGTGCCAGCAGCCCACAACCTGGGACTAGCGGCATCCAAGAGACCCAGTACTTC.

The sample holds many counts of this clone. The gene calls are TRBV19 and TRBJ1-1; D is unresolved. This CDR3 comprises 16 residues. Germline CDR1 reads LNHDA; CDR2 reads SQIVND (reference sequence). Between the trimmed V and J ends, which lost 2 bases and 0 bases, there was a span of 13 bases. The CDR3 DNA is TGTGCCAGTAGTATAAGTGCAGGTACCATGAACACTGAAGCTTTCTTT. Protein sequence: CASSISAGTMNTEAFF. Full variable domain (remainder filled in from reference TRBV19 and TRBJ1-1): DGGITQSPKYLFRKEGQNVTLSCEQNLNHDAMYWYRQDPGQGLRLIYYSQIVNDFQKGDIAEGYSVSREKKESFPLTVTSAQKNPTAFYLCASSISAGTMNTEAFFGQGTRLTVV.

This clone appeared many times. The chain combines TRBV27 with TRBJ2-3, with D perhaps matching TRBD2 (5 bases). Germline CDR1 is MNHEY and CDR2 is SMNVEV (reference sequence). This CDR3 region has 12 residues. The V end lost 7 bases, the J end lost 5 bases, and 10 bases lay between the germline ends. The CDR3 spells CASTQRGDTQYF. The CDR3 DNA follows: TGTGCCAGCACCCAACGGGGAGATACGCAGTATTTT.

About this clone itself: An end of the junction differs from the germline gene, which may be a read error. Other DNA sequences within the sample encode an identical CDR3. The chain links TRBV6-1 to TRBJ2-6; D is undetermined. This CDR3 comprises 14 residues. CDR1 and CDR2 from the germline V gene are MNHNS and SASEGT. The CDR3 here is CASRRDGGANVLTF. The CDR3 region has the DNA TGTGCTAGCAGAAGGGATGGTGGAGCCAACGTCCTGACTTTC.

This clone is judged medium-sized. The gene calls are TRBV7-2 and TRBJ1-5; the D is unclear. The CDR3 loop spans 17 amino acids. V gave up 5 bases and J gave up 2 bases, with 19 bases separating them. The germline V gene has CDR1 SGHTA and CDR2 FQGNSA. The CDR3 bases are TGTGCCAGCAGCAGAACCCCCTCACGGGGTGGCAATCAGCCCCAGCATTTT. Translated: CASSRTPSRGGNQPQHF.

This clone was counted many times. The chain uses TRBV20-1 and TRBJ2-7; D is possibly TRBD1 (6 bases). Trimming shortened V by 6 bases and J by 0 bases, and 9 bases separated the two germline ends. This CDR3 contains 12 residues. Germline V lookup: CDR1 DFQATT, CDR2 SNEGSKA (reference sequence). Written as DNA, the CDR3 is TGCAGTGCCGAGGACAGCTCCTACGAGCAGTACTTC. Encoded protein: CSAEDSSYEQYF.

This clone showed up many times. The chain joins TRBV29-1 to TRBJ2-3, with 7 bases matching TRBD1. The CDR3 consists of 12 residues. The V segment lost 6 bases and the J segment 1 base; nucleotides outside the gene matches: 1. The germline V gene has CDR1 SQVTM and CDR2 ANQGSEA. CDR3 in DNA: TGCAGCGTGGGGACAGGCACAGATACGCAGTATTTT. Translation: CSVGTGTDTQYF.

This clone has at least ten counts. The V and J genes are TRBV28 and TRBJ2-1, with D perhaps assigned TRBD1 or TRBD2 (5 bases each). The CDR3 is 16 amino acids. V lost 6 bases and J 0 bases, leaving 15 bases between the germline ends. Germline loops: CDR1 MDHEN, CDR2 SYDVKM. CDR3 nucleotide sequence: TGTGCCAGCAGGCTGGGACGGACGAGCTCCTACAATGAGCAGTTCTTC. Translating gives CASRLGRTSSYNEQFF.